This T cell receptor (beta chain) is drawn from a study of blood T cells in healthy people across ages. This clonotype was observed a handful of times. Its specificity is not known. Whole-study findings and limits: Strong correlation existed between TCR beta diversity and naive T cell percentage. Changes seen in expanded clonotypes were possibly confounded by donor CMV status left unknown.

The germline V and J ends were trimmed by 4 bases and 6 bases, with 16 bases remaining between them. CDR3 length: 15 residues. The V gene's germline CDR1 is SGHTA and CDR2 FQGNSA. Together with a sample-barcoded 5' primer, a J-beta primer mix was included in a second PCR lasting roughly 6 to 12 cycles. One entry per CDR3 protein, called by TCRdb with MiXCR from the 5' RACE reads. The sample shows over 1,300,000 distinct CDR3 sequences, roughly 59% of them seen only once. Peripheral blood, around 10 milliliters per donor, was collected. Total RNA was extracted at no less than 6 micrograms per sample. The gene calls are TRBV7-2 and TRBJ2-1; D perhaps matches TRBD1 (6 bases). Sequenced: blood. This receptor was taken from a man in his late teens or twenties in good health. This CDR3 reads CASSSPGHLTNEQFF. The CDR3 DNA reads TGTGCCAGCAGCTCCCCGGGACATCTAACCAATGAGCAGTTCTTC.